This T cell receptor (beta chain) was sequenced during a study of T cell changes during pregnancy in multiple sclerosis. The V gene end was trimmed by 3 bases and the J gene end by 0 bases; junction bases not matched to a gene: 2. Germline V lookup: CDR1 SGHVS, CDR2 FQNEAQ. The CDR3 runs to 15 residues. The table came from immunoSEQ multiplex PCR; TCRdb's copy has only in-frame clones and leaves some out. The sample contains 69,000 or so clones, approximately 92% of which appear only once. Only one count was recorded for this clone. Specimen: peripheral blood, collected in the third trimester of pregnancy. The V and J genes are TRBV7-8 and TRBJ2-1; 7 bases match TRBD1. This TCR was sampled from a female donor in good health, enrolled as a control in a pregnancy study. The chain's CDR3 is CASSFRDSSYNEQFF. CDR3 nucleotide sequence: TGTGCCAGCAGCTTCCGGGACAGCTCCTACAATGAGCAGTTCTTC.